In its sample, the clone carrying this T cell receptor beta chain was seen many times. Its antigen remains unknown. This specimen belongs to a study of T-cell reconstitution after alpha-beta-depleted transplantation in children. Study conclusions and caveats: Certain patients had high TCRbeta diversity at day 60, and it came from recipient T cells and thymic progenitors that survived. Newly generated T cells supplied most T-cell counts and diversity one year post-transplant. Several hundred expanded graft clones reportedly gave rise to the alpha-beta T cells present about two months after transplant.

This CDR3 is 16 amino acids long. V was shortened by 4 bases and J by 4 bases, with 19 bases between the two germline ends. CDR1 is KGHDR, CDR2 SFDVKD, per germline. As it was prepared, the TCRbeta library received unique molecular identifiers. TCRdb re-derived calls from the PCR reads in MiXCR, one entry per CDR3 protein. The data show some 840,000 distinct CDR3 sequences, with about 16% seen just once and roughly 5% held by the top ten. The source was PBMCs, mostly from graft donor cells, collected 360 days after TCRalphabeta/CD19-depleted stem cell transplant. The source is a male patient younger than 18 who had a stem cell transplant for acute lymphoblastic leukemia, so the T cells may come from the graft donor. This chain joins TRBV24-1 and TRBJ2-7, with D possibly matching TRBD1 (6 bases). The CDR3: CATSDLAGAPGYEQYF. CDR3 bases: TGTGCCACCAGTGACCTTGCAGGGGCTCCGGGATACGAGCAGTACTTC.